This entry features one T cell receptor beta chain sequence. Sequencing was performed with immunoSEQ multiplex PCR; in TCRdb, only in-frame clones are kept and a portion is missing. The table records some 250,000 clones, roughly nine tenths of them present only once. The sample originates from a study of blood T cell repertoires in COVID-19. The CDR3 has 12 residues. The germline V gene encodes CDR1 SGDLS and CDR2 YYNGEE. Trimming removed 4 bases from V and 2 bases from J, with 4 bases in between. The sequencing sample was made of peripheral blood. The rearrangement joins TRBV9 to TRBJ1-5; D not certain. This TCR was recovered from a man between 60 and 75 years old with acute or convalescent COVID-19. CDR3: CASSRGNQPQHF. CDR3 in DNA: TGTGCCAGCAGCCGGGGCAATCAGCCCCAGCATTTT.